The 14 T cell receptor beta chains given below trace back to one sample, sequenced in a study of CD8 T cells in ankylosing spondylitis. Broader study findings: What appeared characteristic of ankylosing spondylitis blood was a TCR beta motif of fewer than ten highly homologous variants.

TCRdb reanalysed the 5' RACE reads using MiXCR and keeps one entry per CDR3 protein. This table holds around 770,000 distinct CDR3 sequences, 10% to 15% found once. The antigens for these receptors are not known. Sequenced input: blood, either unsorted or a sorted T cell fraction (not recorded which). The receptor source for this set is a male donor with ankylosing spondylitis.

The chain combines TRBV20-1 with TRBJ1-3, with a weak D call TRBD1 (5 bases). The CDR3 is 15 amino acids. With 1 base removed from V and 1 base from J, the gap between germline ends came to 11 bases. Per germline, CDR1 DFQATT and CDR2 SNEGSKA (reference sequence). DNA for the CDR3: TGCAGTGCTAGAGGACAGCTACTTTCTGGAAACACCATATATTTT. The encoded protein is CSARGQLLSGNTIYF.

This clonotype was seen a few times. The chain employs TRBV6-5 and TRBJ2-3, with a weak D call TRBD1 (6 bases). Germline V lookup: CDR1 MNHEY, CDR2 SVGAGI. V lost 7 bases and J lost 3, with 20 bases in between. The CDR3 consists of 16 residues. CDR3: CASINPVGRGTDTQYF. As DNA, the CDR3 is TGTGCCAGCATTAACCCCGTGGGCAGGGGAACAGATACGCAGTATTTT.

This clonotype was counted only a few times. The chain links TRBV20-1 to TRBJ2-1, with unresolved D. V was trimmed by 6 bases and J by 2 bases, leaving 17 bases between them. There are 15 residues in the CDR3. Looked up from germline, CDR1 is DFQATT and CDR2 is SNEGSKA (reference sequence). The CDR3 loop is CSAHSPRKTYNEQFF. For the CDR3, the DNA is TGCAGTGCCCACAGTCCCCGCAAAACCTACAATGAGCAGTTCTTC.

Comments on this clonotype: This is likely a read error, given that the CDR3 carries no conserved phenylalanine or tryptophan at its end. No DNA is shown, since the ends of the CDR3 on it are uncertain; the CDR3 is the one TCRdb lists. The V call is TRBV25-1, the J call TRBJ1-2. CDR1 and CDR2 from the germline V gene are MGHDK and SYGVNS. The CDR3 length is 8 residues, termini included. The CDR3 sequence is CASAARRD.

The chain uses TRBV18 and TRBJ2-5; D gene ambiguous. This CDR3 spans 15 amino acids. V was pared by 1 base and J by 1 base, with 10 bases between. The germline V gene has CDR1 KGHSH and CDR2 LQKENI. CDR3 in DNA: TGTGCCAGCTCACCACGAGGACGGGTCCAAGAGACCCAGTACTTC. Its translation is CASSPRGRVQETQYF.

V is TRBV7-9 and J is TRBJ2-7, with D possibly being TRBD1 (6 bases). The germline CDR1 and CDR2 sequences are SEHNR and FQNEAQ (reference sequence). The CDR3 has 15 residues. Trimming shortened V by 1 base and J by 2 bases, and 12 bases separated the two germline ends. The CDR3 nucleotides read TGTGCCAGCAGCTTAGAAGGGGGACCCCCCTACGAGCAGTACTTC. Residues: CASSLEGGPPYEQYF.

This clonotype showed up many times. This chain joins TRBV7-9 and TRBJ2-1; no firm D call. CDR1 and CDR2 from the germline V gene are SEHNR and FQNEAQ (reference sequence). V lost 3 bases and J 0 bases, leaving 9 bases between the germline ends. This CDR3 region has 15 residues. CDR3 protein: CASSFWGSSYNEQFF. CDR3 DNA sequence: TGTGCCAGCAGCTTTTGGGGAAGCTCCTACAATGAGCAGTTCTTC.

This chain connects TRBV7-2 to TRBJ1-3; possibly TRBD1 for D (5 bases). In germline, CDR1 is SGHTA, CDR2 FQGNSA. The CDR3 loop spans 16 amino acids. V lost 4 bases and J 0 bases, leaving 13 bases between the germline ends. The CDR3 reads CASSWDPGSSGNTIYF. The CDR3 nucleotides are TGTGCCAGCAGCTGGGACCCGGGAAGCTCTGGAAACACCATATATTTT.

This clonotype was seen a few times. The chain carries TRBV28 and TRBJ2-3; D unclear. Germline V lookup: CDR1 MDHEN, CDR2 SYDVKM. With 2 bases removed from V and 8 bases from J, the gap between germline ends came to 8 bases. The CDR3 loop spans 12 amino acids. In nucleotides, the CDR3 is TGTGCCAGCAGTTTAACAGTCCCTACGCAGTATTTT. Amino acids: CASSLTVPTQYF.

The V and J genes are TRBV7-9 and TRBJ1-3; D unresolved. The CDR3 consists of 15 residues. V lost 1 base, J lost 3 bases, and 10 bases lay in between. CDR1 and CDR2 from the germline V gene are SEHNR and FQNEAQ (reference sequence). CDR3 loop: CASSLEGYIGNTIYF. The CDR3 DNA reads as TGTGCCAGCAGCTTAGAAGGGTACATTGGAAACACCATATATTTT.

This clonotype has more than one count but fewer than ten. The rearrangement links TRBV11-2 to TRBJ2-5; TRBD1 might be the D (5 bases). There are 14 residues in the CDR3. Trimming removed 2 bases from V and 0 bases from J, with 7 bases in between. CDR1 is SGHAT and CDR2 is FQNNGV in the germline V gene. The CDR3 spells CASSLRTYQETQYF. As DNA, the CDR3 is TGTGCCAGCAGCTTAAGGACATACCAAGAGACCCAGTACTTC.

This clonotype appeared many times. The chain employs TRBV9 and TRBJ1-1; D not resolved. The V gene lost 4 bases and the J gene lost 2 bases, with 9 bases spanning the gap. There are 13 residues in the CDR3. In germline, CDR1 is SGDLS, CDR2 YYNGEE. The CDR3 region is CASSSHQNTEAFF. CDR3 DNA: TGTGCCAGCAGCAGTCACCAAAACACTGAAGCTTTCTTT.

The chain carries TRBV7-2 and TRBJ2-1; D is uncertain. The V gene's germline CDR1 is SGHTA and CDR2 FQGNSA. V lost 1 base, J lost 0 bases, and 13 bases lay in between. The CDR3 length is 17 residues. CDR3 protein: CASSLGIGAISYNEQFF. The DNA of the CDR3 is TGTGCCAGCAGCTTAGGGATTGGAGCGATCTCCTACAATGAGCAGTTCTTC. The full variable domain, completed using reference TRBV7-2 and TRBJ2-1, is GAGVSQSPSNKVTEKGKDVELRCDPISGHTALYWYRQSLGQGLEFLIYFQGNSAPDKSGLPSDRFSAERTGGSVSTLTIQRTQQEDSAVYLCASSLGIGAISYNEQFFGPGTRLTVL.

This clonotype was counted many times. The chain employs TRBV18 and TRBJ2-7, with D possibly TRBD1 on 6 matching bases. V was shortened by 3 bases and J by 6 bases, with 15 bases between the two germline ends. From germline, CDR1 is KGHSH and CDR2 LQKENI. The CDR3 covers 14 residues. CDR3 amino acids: CASSPRGREGEQYF. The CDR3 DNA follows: TGTGCCAGCTCACCCAGGGGCAGGGAAGGCGAGCAGTACTTC.